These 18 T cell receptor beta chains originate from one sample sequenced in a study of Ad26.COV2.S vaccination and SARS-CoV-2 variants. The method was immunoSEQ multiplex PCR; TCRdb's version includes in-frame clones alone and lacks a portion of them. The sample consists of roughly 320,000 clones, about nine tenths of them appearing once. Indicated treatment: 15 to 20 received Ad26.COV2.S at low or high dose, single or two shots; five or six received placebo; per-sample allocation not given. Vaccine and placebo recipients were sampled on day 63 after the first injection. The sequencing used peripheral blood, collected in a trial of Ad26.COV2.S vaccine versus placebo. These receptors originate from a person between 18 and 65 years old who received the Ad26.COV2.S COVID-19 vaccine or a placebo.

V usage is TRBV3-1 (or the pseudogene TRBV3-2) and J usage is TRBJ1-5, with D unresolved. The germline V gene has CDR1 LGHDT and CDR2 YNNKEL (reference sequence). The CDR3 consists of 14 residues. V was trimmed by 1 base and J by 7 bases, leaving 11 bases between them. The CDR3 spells CASSQGSGWQPQHF. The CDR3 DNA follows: TGTGCCAGCAGCCAAGGGTCGGGGTGGCAGCCCCAGCATTTT.

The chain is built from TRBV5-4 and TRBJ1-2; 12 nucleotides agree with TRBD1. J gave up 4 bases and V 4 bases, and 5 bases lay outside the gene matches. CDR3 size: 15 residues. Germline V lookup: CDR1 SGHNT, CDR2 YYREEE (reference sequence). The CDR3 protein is CASSPGGQGAYGYTF. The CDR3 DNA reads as TGTGCCAGCAGCCCGGGGGGACAGGGGGCCTATGGCTACACCTTC.

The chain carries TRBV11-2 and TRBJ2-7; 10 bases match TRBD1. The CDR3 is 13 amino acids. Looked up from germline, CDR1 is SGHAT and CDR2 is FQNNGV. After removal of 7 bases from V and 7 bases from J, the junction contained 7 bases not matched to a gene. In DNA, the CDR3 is TGTGCCAGCAAGGGGACAGGGGTGAGGGAGCAGTACTTC. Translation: CASKGTGVREQYF.

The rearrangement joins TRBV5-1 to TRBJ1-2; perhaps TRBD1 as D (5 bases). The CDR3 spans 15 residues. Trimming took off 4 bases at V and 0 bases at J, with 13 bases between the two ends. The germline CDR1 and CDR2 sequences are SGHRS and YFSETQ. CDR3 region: CASSPGDRSNYGYTF. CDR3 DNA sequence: TGCGCCAGCAGCCCCGGGGACCGGTCTAACTATGGCTACACCTTC.

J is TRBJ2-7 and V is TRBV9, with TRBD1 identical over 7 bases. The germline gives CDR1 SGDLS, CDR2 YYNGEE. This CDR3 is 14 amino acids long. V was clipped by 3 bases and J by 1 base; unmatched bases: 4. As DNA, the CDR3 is TGTGCCAGCAGCGCGGGACAGATGTCCTACGAGCAGTACTTC. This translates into CASSAGQMSYEQYF.

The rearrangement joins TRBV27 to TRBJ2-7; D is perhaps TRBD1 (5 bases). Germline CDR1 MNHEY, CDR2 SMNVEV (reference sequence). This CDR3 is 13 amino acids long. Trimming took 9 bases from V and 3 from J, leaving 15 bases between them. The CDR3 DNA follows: TGTGCCAGAAACATCCTAAGGGGCTACGAGCAGTACTTC. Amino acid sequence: CARNILRGYEQYF.

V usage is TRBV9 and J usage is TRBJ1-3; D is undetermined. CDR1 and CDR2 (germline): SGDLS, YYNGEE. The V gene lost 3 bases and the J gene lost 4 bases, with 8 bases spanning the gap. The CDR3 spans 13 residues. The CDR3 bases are TGTGCCAGCAGCGCCCTCCAGGGAAACACCATATATTTT. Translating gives CASSALQGNTIYF.

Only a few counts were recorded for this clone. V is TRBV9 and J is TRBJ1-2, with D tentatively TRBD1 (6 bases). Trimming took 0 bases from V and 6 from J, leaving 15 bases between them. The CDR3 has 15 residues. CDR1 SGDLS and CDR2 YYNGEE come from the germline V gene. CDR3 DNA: TGTGCCAGCAGCGTAGCTTGGGGGCGTGCGGATGGCTACACCTTC. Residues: CASSVAWGRADGYTF. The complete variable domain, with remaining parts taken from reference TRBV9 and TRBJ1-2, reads DSGVTQTPKHLITATGQRVTLRCSPRSGDLSVYWYQQSLDQGLQFLIQYYNGEERAKGNILERFSAQQFPDLHSELNLSSLELGDSALYFCASSVAWGRADGYTFGSGTRLTVV.

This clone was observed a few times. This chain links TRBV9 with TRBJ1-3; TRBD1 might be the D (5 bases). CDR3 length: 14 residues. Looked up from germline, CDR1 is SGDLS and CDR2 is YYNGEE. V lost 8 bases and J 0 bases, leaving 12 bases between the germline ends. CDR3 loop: CASGGPSSGNTIYF. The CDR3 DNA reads TGTGCCAGTGGGGGACCCAGCTCTGGAAACACCATATATTTT.

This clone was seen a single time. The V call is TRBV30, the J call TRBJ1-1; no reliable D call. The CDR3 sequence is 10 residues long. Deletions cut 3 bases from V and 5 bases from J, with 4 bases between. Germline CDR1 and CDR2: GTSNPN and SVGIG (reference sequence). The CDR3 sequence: CAWSLTEAFF. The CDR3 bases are TGTGCCTGGAGCTTAACTGAAGCTTTCTTT.

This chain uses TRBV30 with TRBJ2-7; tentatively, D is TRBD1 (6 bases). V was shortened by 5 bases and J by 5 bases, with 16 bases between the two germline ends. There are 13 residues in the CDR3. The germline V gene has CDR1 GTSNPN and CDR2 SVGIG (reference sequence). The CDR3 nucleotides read TGTGCCTGGGGGGACACTTCGGTGGACGAGCAGTACTTC. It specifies CAWGDTSVDEQYF.

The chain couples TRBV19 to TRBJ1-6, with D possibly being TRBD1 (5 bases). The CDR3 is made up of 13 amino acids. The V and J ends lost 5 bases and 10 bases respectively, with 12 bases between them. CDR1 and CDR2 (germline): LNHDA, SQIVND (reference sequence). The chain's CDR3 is CASSFLGQSPLHF. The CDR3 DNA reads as TGTGCCAGTAGTTTTCTAGGACAATCACCCCTCCACTTT.

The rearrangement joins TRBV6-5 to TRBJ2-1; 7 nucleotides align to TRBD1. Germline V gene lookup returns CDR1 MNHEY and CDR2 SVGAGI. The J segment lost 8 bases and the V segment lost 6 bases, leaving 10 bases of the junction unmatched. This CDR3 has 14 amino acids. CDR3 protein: CASRPLQGKDEQFF. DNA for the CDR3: TGTGCCAGCAGACCTCTACAGGGGAAGGATGAGCAGTTCTTC.

CDR3: CASSVGTGGTYEQYF. The CDR3 DNA reads as TGTGCCAGCAGCGTCGGGACAGGGGGAACCTACGAGCAGTACTTC. V gene TRBV2 combines with J gene TRBJ2-7, with 11 bases aligning to TRBD1. Unmatched junction bases numbered 6, after V lost 6 bases and J lost 2 bases. Germline V CDR1 and CDR2: SNHLY, FYNNEI. CDR3 length: 15 residues.

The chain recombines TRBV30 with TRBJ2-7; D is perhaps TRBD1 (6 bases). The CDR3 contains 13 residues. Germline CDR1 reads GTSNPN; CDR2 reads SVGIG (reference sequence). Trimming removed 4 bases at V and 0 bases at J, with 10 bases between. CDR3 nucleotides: TGTGCCTGGACGCAGGGGTCCTCCTACGAGCAGTACTTC. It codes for CAWTQGSSYEQYF.

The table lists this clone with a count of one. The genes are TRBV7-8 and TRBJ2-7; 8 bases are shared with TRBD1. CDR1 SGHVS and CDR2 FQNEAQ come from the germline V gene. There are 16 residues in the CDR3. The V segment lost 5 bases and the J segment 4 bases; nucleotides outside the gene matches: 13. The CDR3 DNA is TGTGCCAGCAGCCCGAGACCCGGGACAGGTTCTTACGAGCAGTACTTC. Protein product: CASSPRPGTGSYEQYF.

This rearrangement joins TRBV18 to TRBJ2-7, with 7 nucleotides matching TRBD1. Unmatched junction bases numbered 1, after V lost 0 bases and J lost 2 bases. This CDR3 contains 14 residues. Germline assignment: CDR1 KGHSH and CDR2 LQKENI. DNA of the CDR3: TGTGCCAGCTCACCACCGACAGGGACCTACGAGCAGTACTTC. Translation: CASSPPTGTYEQYF.

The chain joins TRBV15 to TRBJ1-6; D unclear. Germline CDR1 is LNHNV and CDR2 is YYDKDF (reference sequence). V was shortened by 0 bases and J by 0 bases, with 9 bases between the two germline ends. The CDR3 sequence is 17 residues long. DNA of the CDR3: TGTGCCACCAGCAGAGATTTGGGCAGCTCCTATAATTCACCCCTCCACTTT. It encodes CATSRDLGSSYNSPLHF.